Listed here are 24 T cell receptor beta chains from one sample, sequenced in a study of blood T cells in healthy people across ages. A second PCR, run for about 6 to 11 cycles, used a sample-barcoded 5' primer plus a J-beta primer mix. TCRdb redid the calling of the 5' RACE reads with MiXCR, one entry per CDR3 protein. The data contain approximately 1.5 million distinct CDR3 sequences, about 45% of them singletons. The specimen was blood. The origin of the receptors is a woman between 18 and 30 years old in good health.

Concerning this clonotype: A read error may explain this, as a much larger clone is one base away. The genes are TRBV12-3 or TRBV12-4 and TRBJ1-5; D not certain. The CDR3 is 13 residues long. Trimming removed 4 bases at V and 5 bases at J, with 9 bases between. CDR3 sequence reads: CASSCWGDQPQHF. In DNA, the CDR3 is TGTGCCAGCAGTTGTTGGGGAGATCAGCCCCAGCATTTT.

V is TRBV7-8 and J is TRBJ2-2; TRBD1 might be the D (5 bases). The CDR3 runs 16 residues. The V and J ends lost 1 base and 4 bases respectively, with 13 bases between them. Per germline, CDR1 SGHVS and CDR2 FQNEAQ. CDR3 protein: CASSLVVSGSTGELFF. CDR3 sequence (DNA): TGTGCCAGCAGCTTAGTAGTCTCAGGGTCCACCGGGGAGCTGTTTTTT.

In this sample, this clonotype turned up a few times. V gene TRBV4-3 combines with J gene TRBJ2-4; TRBD1 matches 8 bases. The DNA end is a closer match to TRBJ2-7, so the J assignment may be wrong. The CDR3 covers 14 residues. Germline CDR1 and CDR2: LGHNA and YSLEER. This CDR3 is CASSRPGTGHEQYF. The CDR3 coding sequence is TGCGCCAGCAGCCGGCCTGGGACAGGACACGAGCAGTACTTC.

The gene calls are TRBV27 and TRBJ1-2, with no clear D. Between the trimmed V and J ends, which lost 8 bases and 0 bases, there was a span of 16 bases. This CDR3 is 15 amino acids long. Germline V gene lookup returns CDR1 MNHEY and CDR2 SMNVEV (reference sequence). CDR3 coding DNA: TGTGCCAGCCGTACCCTCGGGCAGTCTAACTATGGCTACACCTTC. Its translation: CASRTLGQSNYGYTF.

The V call is TRBV9, the J call TRBJ2-1, with D hard to call. Germline loops: CDR1 SGDLS, CDR2 YYNGEE. The CDR3 length is 12 residues. V was shortened by 0 bases and J by 9 bases, with 7 bases between the two germline ends. CDR3 nucleotides: TGTGCCAGCAGCGTAGATGGCGGTGAGCAGTTCTTC. Translating it yields CASSVDGGEQFF.

The gene calls are TRBV10-3 and TRBJ2-1, with 11 bases lining up with TRBD2. V gave up 6 bases and J gave up 6 bases; unmatched junction bases: 4. CDR1 and CDR2 from the germline V gene are ENHRY and SYGVKD. The CDR3 is made up of 14 amino acids. In DNA form, the CDR3 reads TGTGCCATCAGACAGACTAGCGGGGCCAATGAGCAGTTCTTC. Amino acids: CAIRQTSGANEQFF.

The gene calls are TRBV9 and TRBJ2-1; D gene uncertain. The CDR3 has 15 residues. Deletions cut 0 bases from V and 2 bases from J, with 9 bases between. Germline V gives CDR1 SGDLS, CDR2 YYNGEE. CDR3 DNA sequence: TGTGCCAGCAGCGTAGGAGCCCTCACCTACAATGAGCAGTTCTTC. Its protein is CASSVGALTYNEQFF.

The CDR3 here is CASSPSIGSGNTIYF. The CDR3 DNA follows: TGCGCCAGCAGCCCATCTATCGGTTCGGGAAACACCATATATTTT. The chain employs TRBV4-1 and TRBJ1-3; D is uncertain. This CDR3 is 15 amino acids long. Trimming removed 4 bases at V and 4 bases at J, with 14 bases between. CDR1 and CDR2 from the germline V gene are MGHRA and YSYEKL.

The rearrangement joins TRBV6-1 to TRBJ2-7; 15 bases are a match to TRBD2. Trimming at V came to 6 bases and at J to 2 bases, leaving 11 bases not matched to a gene. Germline CDR1 MNHNS, CDR2 SASEGT. CDR3 length: 18 residues. Here the CDR3 reads CASRNWGLAGGSTYEQYF. CDR3 nucleotides: TGTGCCAGCAGAAATTGGGGACTAGCGGGAGGCTCCACCTACGAGCAGTACTTC.

The V call is TRBV20-1, the J call TRBJ1-1, with 9 bases aligning to TRBD1. This CDR3 spans 16 amino acids. The V and J ends lost 0 bases and 3 bases, in that order; junction bases with no gene match: 8. Germline lookup yields CDR1 DFQATT and CDR2 SNEGSKA (reference sequence). The CDR3 region has the DNA TGCAGTGCTAGAGATTGGGGACAGGGAGGTGACACTGAAGCTTTCTTT. This translates into CSARDWGQGGDTEAFF.

The V gene is TRBV29-1, the J gene TRBJ2-3; D tentatively reads TRBD1 or TRBD2 (7 bases each). Between the trimmed V and J ends, which lost 7 bases and 2 bases, there was a span of 16 bases. The germline gives CDR1 SQVTM, CDR2 ANQGSEA. The CDR3 covers 14 residues. The CDR3: CSATPGGVTDTQYF. The DNA for the CDR3 is TGCAGCGCAACCCCAGGGGGGGTCACAGATACGCAGTATTTT.

This chain connects TRBV7-2 to TRBJ1-4; D gene ambiguous. V lost 5 bases, J lost 6 bases, and 13 bases lay in between. This CDR3 contains 14 residues. Germline CDR1 reads SGHTA; CDR2 reads FQGNSA. The CDR3 bases are TGTGCCAGCAGCATCATGCCCTCAGATGAAAAACTGTTTTTT. It yields the protein CASSIMPSDEKLFF.

This clonotype has only a few counts. The V call is TRBV20-1, the J call TRBJ2-7, with D possibly matching TRBD2 (6 bases). The CDR3 length is 14 residues. The germline V gene has CDR1 DFQATT and CDR2 SNEGSKA (reference sequence). Between the trimmed V and J ends, which lost 3 bases and 4 bases, there was a span of 16 bases. The CDR3 region has the DNA TGCAGTGCTAGTTGGGGGGTCAAGTCTTACGAGCAGTACTTC. This encodes CSASWGVKSYEQYF.

V and J are TRBV6-2 or TRBV6-3 and TRBJ1-1; unclear D gene. This CDR3 has 13 residues. Germline lookup yields CDR1 MNHEY and CDR2 SVGEGT. The V end was cut by 1 base, the J end by 0 bases, with 3 bases between. CDR3 DNA: TGTGCCAGCAGTTACTTTTTGAACACTGAAGCTTTCTTT. Translation gives CASSYFLNTEAFF.

This chain uses TRBV20-1 with TRBJ1-2; a weak D match, TRBD1 (5 bases). Deletions cut 3 bases from V and 8 bases from J, with 13 bases between. This CDR3 is built from 12 residues. The germline CDR1 and CDR2 sequences are DFQATT and SNEGSKA (reference sequence). CDR3 sequence: CSASVGARGYTF. Here the CDR3 DNA reads TGCAGTGCTAGTGTCGGGGCACGAGGCTACACCTTC.

V gene TRBV12-3 or TRBV12-4 combines with J gene TRBJ1-1; D gene unclear. The V end lost 7 bases, the J end lost 0 bases, and 9 bases lay between the germline ends. The CDR3 has 13 residues. In DNA, the CDR3 is TGTGCCAGCAATGGAAGGATGAACACTGAAGCTTTCTTT. Protein sequence: CASNGRMNTEAFF.

This clonotype was counted only a few times. The chain links TRBV4-2 to TRBJ2-4, with no clear D. Per the germline V gene, CDR1 is LGHNA and CDR2 is YNFKEQ. V was clipped by 1 base and J by 7 bases, with 8 bases between them. The CDR3 extends over 13 amino acids. The CDR3 region is CASSQAIRNIQYF. The CDR3 coding sequence is TGTGCCAGCAGCCAAGCAATCCGCAACATTCAGTACTTC.

This clonotype was observed a few times. The chain employs TRBV6-6 and TRBJ1-3; unclear D gene. CDR1 and CDR2 from the germline V gene are MNHNY and SVGAGI (reference sequence). The CDR3 runs 14 residues. V lost 6 bases, J lost 0 bases, and 9 bases lay in between. The CDR3 DNA is TGTGCCAGCAGCCCACAGTTCTCTGGAAACACCATATATTTT. This sequence encodes CASSPQFSGNTIYF.

This clonotype was observed a handful of times. The chain has TRBV29-1 and TRBJ1-1; no clear D gene. The V gene lost 2 bases and the J gene lost 0 bases, with 4 bases spanning the gap. The CDR3 is 12 residues long. The germline CDR1 and CDR2 sequences are SQVTM and ANQGSEA. The CDR3, as DNA: TGCAGCGTTGAAAAACTGAACACTGAAGCTTTCTTT. It encodes CSVEKLNTEAFF. The full variable domain, in which reference TRBV29-1 and TRBJ1-1 provide the parts outside the CDR3, is SAVISQKPSRDICQRGTSLTIQCQVDSQVTMMFWYRQQPGQSLTLIATANQGSEATYESGFVIDKFPISRPNLTFSTLTVSNMSPEDSSIYLCSVEKLNTEAFFGQGTRLTVV.

This clonotype was observed at least ten times. The chain joins TRBV7-2 to TRBJ1-2; D is unclear. In germline, CDR1 is SGHTA, CDR2 FQGNSA. The CDR3 totals 13 residues. Trimming pared 5 bases from V and 1 base from J, leaving 8 bases between. The CDR3 loop is CASSPDVNYGYTF. CDR3 DNA sequence: TGTGCCAGCAGCCCGGACGTTAACTATGGCTACACCTTC.

The V call is TRBV20-1, the J call TRBJ2-4; no reliable D call. The CDR3 has 13 residues. Deletions cut 5 bases from V and 0 bases from J, with 8 bases between. Germline CDR1 and CDR2: DFQATT and SNEGSKA (reference sequence). As DNA, the CDR3 is TGCAGTGCTCTCGACCTAGCCAAAAACATTCAGTACTTC. It codes for CSALDLAKNIQYF.

The chain joins TRBV20-1 to TRBJ2-1, with D possibly matching TRBD2 (5 bases). The germline CDR1 and CDR2 sequences are DFQATT and SNEGSKA (reference sequence). Trimming removed 6 bases from V and 7 bases from J, with 19 bases in between. This CDR3 region has 14 residues. This chain's CDR3 is CSAKDDPSGNEQFF. The CDR3 region has the DNA TGCAGTGCCAAGGACGACCCTTCGGGAAATGAGCAGTTCTTC.

This clonotype was seen a single time. The chain couples TRBV10-2 to TRBJ2-7; perhaps TRBD2 as D (5 bases). CDR1 and CDR2 (germline): WSHSY, SAAADI. V shed 4 bases and J shed 3 bases, with 13 bases lying between them. This CDR3 is built from 14 residues. The CDR3 DNA reads as TGCGCCAGCAGTGGACGGACTGCCGTCTACGAGCAGTACTTC. It is translated as CASSGRTAVYEQYF.

This rearrangement joins TRBV5-1 to TRBJ2-7; TRBD2 aligns across 8 bases. This CDR3 is 14 amino acids long. Looked up from germline, CDR1 is SGHRS and CDR2 is YFSETQ. V was clipped by 1 base and J by 3 bases; unmatched bases: 3. CDR3 in amino acids: CASSLREGLYEQYF. CDR3 nucleotide sequence: TGCGCCAGCAGCTTGCGGGAGGGCCTCTACGAGCAGTACTTC.